The 3 T cell receptor beta chains below all came from one sample that was sequenced in a study of cytomegalovirus exposure and HLA in healthy donors. Primers: 60 Vbeta forward and 13 Jbeta reverse. Here immunoSEQ multiplex PCR was the method, and the copy in TCRdb shows in-frame clones only, minus some. The repertoire includes over 50,000 clones, 60% to 80% of them detected once, and roughly 17% sits in the top ten. The material sequenced was PBMCs. These receptors came from a man aged 35-49 years in good health and CMV-seropositive.

This clone was recorded once. DNA for the CDR3: TGTGCTAGTGGTTTGGTGAGGAACTATGGCTACACCTTC. Its protein is CASGLVRNYGYTF. V gene TRBV12-5 combines with J gene TRBJ1-2; D is unresolved. From germline, CDR1 is LGHNT and CDR2 FRNRAP. The CDR3 is 13 amino acids. Trimming pared 0 bases from V and 2 bases from J, leaving 4 bases between.

J is TRBJ2-5 and V is TRBV7-2, with 7 bases identical to TRBD2. The CDR3 totals 15 residues. In germline, CDR1 is SGHTA, CDR2 FQGNSA. Trimming took 4 bases from V and 0 from J; bases not matched to a gene: 5. The CDR3 coding sequence is TGTGCCAGCAGCTATCAGCGGGGATACCAAGAGACCCAGTACTTC. It translates to CASSYQRGYQETQYF.

The rearrangement uses TRBV5-1 and TRBJ2-1; a weak D match, TRBD1 (5 bases). Trimming pared 0 bases from V and 1 base from J, leaving 5 bases between. CDR3 length equals 14 residues. CDR1 and CDR2 (germline): SGHRS, YFSETQ. CDR3 nucleotide sequence: TGCGCCAGCAGCTTGGGACAGTCCTACAATGAGCAGTTCTTC. It is translated as CASSLGQSYNEQFF.